The rows below give T cell receptor beta chains drawn from one sample of a study of blood T cells in healthy people across ages. Via MiXCR, TCRdb re-called the 5' RACE reads, giving one row per CDR3 protein. The sample shows some 930,000 distinct CDR3 sequences, almost 30% of them seen only once. In addition, the sample was reused for a study of T cells of mothers and their children.

The sequenced sample consisted of blood. The receptors originated from a woman aged 35 to 49 in good health. The CDR3 runs from the conserved cysteine through the conserved F or W. A D gene is named only where the DNA matches it firmly. Size is stated for part of the rows, as once, few or many counts, or as a class when the clone is expanded.

CDR3nt: TGTGCCACCAGTGATTTCGCCGGGTCCAATGAGCAGTACTTC
CDR3aa: CATSDFAGSNEQYF
v_gene: TRBV24-1
d_gene: NA
abundance: NA
j_gene: TRBJ2-7

CDR3nt: TGCGCCAGCAGGCCAGGGAGTTCAGGGGTAGAGACCCAGTACTTC
CDR3aa: CASRPGSSGVETQYF
v_gene: TRBV5-1
d_gene: NA
abundance: NA
j_gene: TRBJ2-5

CDR3nt: TGCAGCGTTGAAGGACCCCAAGGGGGCACTGAAGCTTTCTTT
CDR3aa: CSVEGPQGGTEAFF
v_gene: TRBV29-1
d_gene: NA
abundance: NA
j_gene: TRBJ1-1

CDR3nt: TGCGCCAGCAGCCAAGATCCGTCGGCAGGGGACTACGAGCAGTACTTC
CDR3aa: CASSQDPSAGDYEQYF
v_gene: TRBV4-3
d_gene: NA
abundance: many
j_gene: TRBJ2-7

CDR3nt: TGTGCCAGCAGCTCGCAAGCGGGGGGAGGAGACAATGAGCAGTTCTTC
CDR3aa: CASSSQAGGGDNEQFF
v_gene: TRBV11-2
d_gene: TRBD2
abundance: many
j_gene: TRBJ2-1

CDR3nt: TGTGCCAGCAGCCAGACAGGACGCTCCTATGGCTACACCTTC
CDR3aa: CASSQTGRSYGYTF
v_gene: TRBV3-1
d_gene: NA
abundance: NA
j_gene: TRBJ1-2

CDR3nt: TGTGCCAGCAGACCAGGGACTTTGGGGGGCTATGGCTACACCTTC
CDR3aa: CASRPGTLGGYGYTF
v_gene: TRBV6-5
d_gene: NA
abundance: NA
j_gene: TRBJ1-2

CDR3nt: TGTGCCAACAGCACAGGGATCTACGAGCAGTACTTC
CDR3aa: CANSTGIYEQYF
v_gene: TRBV2
d_gene: NA
abundance: NA
j_gene: TRBJ2-7

CDR3nt: TGTGCCATCAGTAGGGACGTCGGTACCAAAAACATTCAGTACTTC
CDR3aa: CAISRDVGTKNIQYF
v_gene: TRBV10-3
d_gene: NA
abundance: many
j_gene: TRBJ2-4

CDR3nt: TGCAGCGTTGAATCACGGCGGGAGAGCTCCTACGAGCAGTACTTC
CDR3aa: CSVESRRESSYEQYF
v_gene: TRBV29-1
d_gene: TRBD2
abundance: NA
j_gene: TRBJ2-7

CDR3nt: TGTGCCAGCAGGAGTACATACGGGGATAATTCACCCCTCCACTTT
CDR3aa: CASRSTYGDNSPLHF
v_gene: TRBV7-2
d_gene: NA
abundance: many
j_gene: TRBJ1-6

CDR3nt: TGTGCCAGCAGCACCCCCGGGACTAGCGGGGGGGCGTTCCCCGGGGAGCTGTTTTTT
CDR3aa: CASSTPGTSGGAFPGELFF
v_gene: TRBV7-8
d_gene: TRBD2
abundance: NA
j_gene: TRBJ2-2

CDR3nt: TGTGCCAGCAGCCCCCTCCCCTCCTACGAGCAGTACTTC
CDR3aa: CASSPLPSYEQYF
v_gene: TRBV27
d_gene: NA
abundance: many
j_gene: TRBJ2-7